One sample yielded the 5 T cell receptor beta chains listed below, sequenced in a study of OX40 agonist ivuxolimab in advanced cancers. Sequenced by immunoSEQ multiplex PCR; TCRdb stores in-frame clones only, minus some. Seen here are 20,000 to 30,000 clones, under 85% observed once, and the top ten hold approximately 8.5%. The sequences come from CD4+ or CD8+ T cells sorted from blood, collected in a trial of the OX40 agonist ivuxolimab. The source of these receptors is an adult with an advanced solid tumor such as melanoma, head and neck, liver or kidney cancer.

This clone was seen more than once but under ten times. This chain uses TRBV4-1 with TRBJ1-2; tentative D call: TRBD1 (6 bases). This CDR3 is 15 amino acids long. V lost 1 base and J 0 bases, leaving 9 bases between the germline ends. Germline CDR1 reads MGHRA; CDR2 reads YSYEKL. For the CDR3, the DNA is TGCGCCAGCAGCCAAGTTGAGGGGGCTAACTATGGCTACACCTTC. Translated: CASSQVEGANYGYTF.

The J gene is TRBJ2-7, the V gene TRBV6-5, with D perhaps TRBD1 or TRBD2 (5 bases each). Germline V gene data show CDR1 as MNHEY and CDR2 as SVGAGI. The germline V and J ends were trimmed by 5 bases and 0 bases, with 8 bases remaining between them. There are 13 residues in the CDR3. Written as DNA, the CDR3 is TGTGCCAGCAGTGAGGGGTTCTCCTACGAGCAGTACTTC. Residues: CASSEGFSYEQYF.

The chain couples TRBV6-5 to TRBJ2-1; D unresolved. The CDR3 is 14 amino acids. V dropped 0 bases and J dropped 9 bases, with 12 bases sitting between them. Looked up from germline, CDR1 is MNHEY and CDR2 is SVGAGI. In nucleotides, the CDR3 is TGTGCCAGCAGTTACTCCCCCGGCGGCAGTGAGCAGTTCTTC. Amino acids: CASSYSPGGSEQFF.

This rearrangement joins TRBV7-6 to TRBJ2-3; TRBD1 aligns across 7 bases. V shed 1 base and J 0 bases; nucleotides not matched to a gene: 1. CDR3 length equals 15 residues. Germline V gives CDR1 SGHVS, CDR2 FNYEAQ. The CDR3 nucleotides read TGTGCCAGCAGCTTAGGGGGACAGAGCACAGATACGCAGTATTTT. This codes for CASSLGGQSTDTQYF.

J is TRBJ2-7 and V is TRBV14, with D hard to call. CDR1 SGHDN and CDR2 FVKESK come from the germline V gene. Trimming stripped 0 bases from V and 2 bases from J, with 2 bases between. The CDR3 has 12 amino acids. The CDR3 DNA sequence: TGTGCCAGCAGCCAAGATCCCTACGAGCAGTACTTC. Its protein is CASSQDPYEQYF. Full variable domain (remainder filled in from reference TRBV14 and TRBJ2-7): EAGVTQFPSHSVIEKGQTVTLRCDPISGHDNLYWYRRVMGKEIKFLLHFVKESKQDESGMPNNRFLAERTGGTYSTLKVQPAELEDSGVYFCASSQDPYEQYFGPGTRLTVT.